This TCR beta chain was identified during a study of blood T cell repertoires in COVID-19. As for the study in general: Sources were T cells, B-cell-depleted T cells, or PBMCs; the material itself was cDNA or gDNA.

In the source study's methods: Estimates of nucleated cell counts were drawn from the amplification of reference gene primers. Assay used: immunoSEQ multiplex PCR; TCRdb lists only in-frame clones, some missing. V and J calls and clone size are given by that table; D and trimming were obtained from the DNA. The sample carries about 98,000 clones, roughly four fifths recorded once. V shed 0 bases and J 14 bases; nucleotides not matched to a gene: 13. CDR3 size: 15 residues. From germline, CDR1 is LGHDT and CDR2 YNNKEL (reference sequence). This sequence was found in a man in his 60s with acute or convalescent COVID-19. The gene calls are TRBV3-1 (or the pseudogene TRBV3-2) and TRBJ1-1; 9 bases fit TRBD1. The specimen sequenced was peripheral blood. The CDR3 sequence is CASSQERSGTGRRFF. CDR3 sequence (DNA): TGTGCCAGCAGCCAAGAGAGGTCCGGGACAGGGAGGAGGTTCTTT.